This T cell receptor (beta chain) is from a study of regulatory T cells in long-lasting Graves disease. On the study more broadly: Newly diagnosed Graves' patients had under 3 months of antithyroid drugs.

Researchers made TCR beta libraries by using iRepertoire HTBI primers and running Arm-PCR on CDR3 regions. TCRdb reprocessed the multiplex PCR reads via MiXCR and lists one record per CDR3 protein. The top ten clones hold roughly 10% of a sample with under 500,000 distinct CDR3 sequences, 16% of them seen once. Germline CDR1 and CDR2: SGHTA and FQGNSA. The V and J ends lost 5 bases and 13 bases, in that order; junction bases with no gene match: 15. The CDR3 covers 14 residues. Time point meaning: newly diagnosed GD, antithyroid drugs for less than 3 months. PBMC RNA was the source of the TCR library. This clonotype was seen at least ten times. The same sample was also used in a study of T cells in Graves' hyperthyroidism and ophthalmopathy. Per that paper: Stability of Graves' hyperthyroidism was defined as absent ophthalmopathy progression within 18 months. The HTBI primer set drove a first-round RT-PCR of the TCR CDR3.

The receptor comes from a woman aged 25 to 39 with Graves disease. J is TRBJ1-2 and V is TRBV7-2, with 8 nucleotides matching TRBD1. The sequenced sample was peripheral blood mononuclear cells (PBMCs), obtained at new diagnosis, from a patient treated with antithyroid drugs. The chain's CDR3 is CASSQDRARRDSTF. Written as DNA, the CDR3 is TGTGCCAGCAGCCAGGACAGGGCGCGAAGAGACAGCACCTTC.